These 30 T cell receptor beta chains share one sample of origin, sequenced in a study of shared clonotypes between healthy human individuals (dated by TCRdb to the early 2020s). Receptor libraries were prepared by the immunoSEQ multiplex PCR assay. The clones in this table, taken by TCRdb from immuneACCESS, are in-frame only. Not every clone is retained; where verified, under half of the shortfall comes from an unresolved V gene, and the cause of the rest is unknown. The table for this sample lists 2 million to 3 million clones; roughly 93% of them were counted only once. The ten most abundant clones make up 0.36% of the sample. Sample: naive CD4+ T cells from PBMCs. The intended sense of this specimen's cell subset or site label: CD45RA+ positively selected. Source of these receptors: a man younger than 35 in good health. Some clones in this sample may be carry-over from other donors' samples.

This clone appeared a single time. The chain carries TRBV25-1 and TRBJ2-5, with 8 bases that match TRBD2. Germline V gives CDR1 MGHDK, CDR2 SYGVNS. V gave up 2 bases and J gave up 7 bases; unmatched junction bases: 12. The CDR3 spans 16 residues. CDR3 bases: TGTGCCAGCAGTGAACCAAGGACGGGGGGGTTGGGGACCCAGTACTTC. It is translated as CASSEPRTGGLGTQYF.

About this clone: This likely comes from a read error, as the CDR3 has no conserved phenylalanine or tryptophan at its end. V and J are TRBV5-4 and TRBJ1-1; the D gene is possibly TRBD1 (6 bases). The germline CDR1 and CDR2 sequences are SGHNT and YYREEE (reference sequence). Trimming pared 5 bases from V and 4 bases from J, leaving 15 bases between. The CDR3 sequence is 14 residues long. CDR3 bases: TGTGCCAGCAGGGTCAAAGGGGGTGCCACTGAAGCTTTCCTT. Its protein product is CASRVKGGATEAFL.

The CDR3: CASSQDAQGFSSGNTIYF. CDR3 bases: TGCGCCAGCAGCCAAGATGCCCAGGGATTCTCCTCTGGAAACACCATATATTTT. The chain uses TRBV4-3 and TRBJ1-3, with D possibly TRBD1 on 5 matching bases. Between the trimmed V and J ends, which lost 0 bases and 0 bases, there was a span of 15 bases. The germline V gene encodes CDR1 LGHNA and CDR2 YSLEER. The CDR3 has 18 amino acids.

The V call is TRBV18, the J call TRBJ1-5; no definite D call. CDR1 and CDR2 from the germline V gene are KGHSH and LQKENI. V gave up 8 bases and J gave up 1 base, with 12 bases separating them. The CDR3 extends over 14 amino acids. The CDR3 nucleotides read TGTGCCAGCGCAACCACGGGGAGCAATCAGCCCCAGCATTTT. This codes for CASATTGSNQPQHF.

The chain employs TRBV6-5 and TRBJ2-7, with D hard to call. The ends were cut back, 8 bases at V and 2 bases at J, with 13 bases in the middle. The CDR3 is 13 residues long. CDR1 is MNHEY, CDR2 SVGAGI, per germline. CDR3 sequence: CASGSSFPYEQYF. DNA of the CDR3: TGTGCCAGCGGGTCTTCATTCCCCTACGAGCAGTACTTC.

CDR3 sequence reads: CASSTGTSFYTDTQYF. CDR3 sequence (DNA): TGTGCCAGTAGTACCGGGACTAGCTTTTACACAGATACGCAGTATTTT. The chain couples TRBV19 to TRBJ2-3; TRBD2 matches at 9 bases. CDR3 size: 16 residues. Germline trimming cut 4 bases from V and 2 bases from J; bases unmatched to any gene: 7. Germline CDR1 is LNHDA and CDR2 is SQIVND (reference sequence).

V is TRBV6-6 and J is TRBJ2-2; 9 bases fit TRBD2. V shed 1 base, J shed 5 bases, and the junction held 5 bases outside the gene matches. The CDR3 extends over 16 amino acids. CDR1 and CDR2 from the germline V gene are MNHNY and SVGAGI (reference sequence). The CDR3: CASSYLAGVGTGELFF. CDR3 bases: TGTGCCAGCAGTTACTTAGCGGGAGTAGGAACCGGGGAGCTGTTTTTT.

The chain couples TRBV29-1 to TRBJ2-2; D is unresolved. Trimming took off 5 bases at V and 0 bases at J, with 7 bases between the two ends. Germline V gives CDR1 SQVTM, CDR2 ANQGSEA. This CDR3 contains 13 residues. The CDR3 nucleotides are TGCAGCGTTTACCATACGAACACCGGGGAGCTGTTTTTT. This sequence encodes CSVYHTNTGELFF.

Concerning this clone: The sample contains more than one DNA sequence encoding this CDR3. J is TRBJ1-5 and V is TRBV18; D is unresolved. Germline V gives CDR1 KGHSH, CDR2 LQKENI. The V and J ends lost 4 bases and 0 bases respectively, with 4 bases between them. CDR3 length: 13 residues. This CDR3 reads CASSLDSNQPQHF. Here the CDR3 DNA reads TGTGCCAGCTCACTAGATAGCAATCAGCCCCAGCATTTT.

The chain is built from TRBV2 and TRBJ2-3; 11 positions match TRBD2. Trimming at V came to 6 bases and at J to 2 bases, leaving 7 bases not matched to a gene. Germline V lookup: CDR1 SNHLY, CDR2 FYNNEI. CDR3 size: 16 residues. CDR3 DNA sequence: TGTGCCAGCAGGGGGACTAGCGGCACTGTCACAGATACGCAGTATTTT. This sequence encodes CASRGTSGTVTDTQYF. Full variable domain (rest looked up from reference TRBV2 and TRBJ2-3): EPEVTQTPSHQVTQMGQEVILRCVPISNHLYFYWYRQILGQKVEFLVSFYNNEISEKSEIFDDQFSVERPDGSNFTLKIRSTKLEDSAMYFCASRGTSGTVTDTQYFGPGTRLTVL.

CDR3 protein: CASSIGSLDPRELFF. Here the CDR3 DNA reads TGTGCCAGTAGTATAGGCTCCTTGGACCCCCGGGAGCTGTTTTTT. The chain is built from TRBV19 and TRBJ2-2; no clear D. This CDR3 has 15 residues. Germline lookup yields CDR1 LNHDA and CDR2 SQIVND (reference sequence). V gave up 1 base and J gave up 9 bases, with 15 bases separating them.

Comments on this clone: The identical CDR3 is also encoded by other nucleotide sequences in the sample. DNA for the CDR3: TGTGCCAGCAGTCCAGGGGTGTCTAACTATGGCTACACCTTC. It specifies CASSPGVSNYGYTF. The chain has TRBV5-4 and TRBJ1-2, with TRBD1 as a possible D gene (6 bases). Trimming removed 5 bases from V and 0 bases from J, with 11 bases in between. The CDR3 runs 14 residues. CDR1 is SGHNT, CDR2 YYREEE, per germline (reference sequence).

The chain carries TRBV6-1 and TRBJ2-7; a weak D match, TRBD2 (5 bases). With 4 bases removed from V and 2 bases from J, the gap between germline ends came to 15 bases. Germline V gene data show CDR1 as MNHNS and CDR2 as SASEGT. The CDR3 runs 15 residues. The CDR3 loop is CASSAPERATYEQYF. In DNA, the CDR3 is TGTGCCAGCAGTGCCCCGGAGAGGGCAACCTACGAGCAGTACTTC.

The rearrangement links TRBV5-1 to TRBJ2-1; D gene ambiguous. Germline V gene sequence: CDR1 SGHRS, CDR2 YFSETQ. V lost 7 bases to trimming and J lost 0 bases, with 11 bases between them. The CDR3 has 14 residues. The CDR3 sequence: CASGHQSSYNEQFF. CDR3 bases: TGCGCCAGCGGCCACCAGAGCTCCTACAATGAGCAGTTCTTC.

The chain combines TRBV7-2 with TRBJ2-3; TRBD2 agrees at 7 bases. The germline CDR1 and CDR2 sequences are SGHTA and FQGNSA. The CDR3 loop spans 15 amino acids. Trimming cost V 5 bases and J 2 bases; bases outside gene matches: 7. Here the CDR3 reads CASSRTRGNTDTQYF. The CDR3 DNA sequence: TGTGCCAGCAGCCGGACTAGAGGGAACACAGATACGCAGTATTTT. Drawing the rest from reference TRBV7-2 and TRBJ2-3, the complete variable domain is GAGVSQSPSNKVTEKGKDVELRCDPISGHTALYWYRQSLGQGLEFLIYFQGNSAPDKSGLPSDRFSAERTGGSVSTLTIQRTQQEDSAVYLCASSRTRGNTDTQYFGPGTRLTVL.

The chain links TRBV2 to TRBJ1-1; 9 bases map to TRBD1. The V gene's germline CDR1 is SNHLY and CDR2 FYNNEI. The J segment lost 4 bases and the V segment lost 6 bases, leaving 15 bases of the junction unmatched. The CDR3 runs to 17 residues. The CDR3 sequence: CASRPPGQGWFGTEAFF. The CDR3 coding sequence is TGTGCCAGCAGACCGCCGGGACAGGGTTGGTTTGGCACTGAAGCTTTCTTT.

Regarding this clone: Other nucleotide sequences in the sample specify the same CDR3. The rearrangement links TRBV28 to TRBJ2-1; TRBD2 aligns across 7 bases. This CDR3 is built from 14 residues. Germline V lookup: CDR1 MDHEN, CDR2 SYDVKM. Trimming removed 6 bases from V and 4 bases from J; junction bases left unmatched: 6. The CDR3 loop is CASSPSGTYNEQFF. The DNA of the CDR3 is TGTGCCAGCAGCCCTAGCGGAACTTACAATGAGCAGTTCTTC. The entire variable domain, with the rest obtained from reference TRBV28 and TRBJ2-1, is as follows: DVKVTQSSRYLVKRTGEKVFLECVQDMDHENMFWYRQDPGLGLRLIYFSYDVKMKEKGDIPEGYSVSREKKERFSLILESASTNQTSMYLCASSPSGTYNEQFFGPGTRLTVL.

The chain couples TRBV6-5 to TRBJ2-7; a weak D match, TRBD2 (5 bases). Germline-derived CDR1 and CDR2 are MNHEY and SVGAGI. The CDR3 spans 14 residues. V lost 6 bases and J 4 bases, leaving 16 bases between the germline ends. The CDR3 sequence: CASSPRQEGYEQYF. CDR3 DNA: TGTGCCAGCAGCCCAAGACAAGAGGGTTACGAGCAGTACTTC.

V and J are TRBV6-1 and TRBJ2-7; TRBD2 agrees at 11 bases. The CDR3 covers 17 residues. V lost 3 bases and J lost 1; bases outside the gene matches: 8. Per germline, CDR1 MNHNS and CDR2 SASEGT. This chain's CDR3 is CASSDILGTSGSYEQYF. The DNA of the CDR3 is TGTGCCAGCAGTGATATTTTGGGGACTAGCGGTTCCTACGAGCAGTACTTC.

This clone came up a few times. In the same sample, other DNA sequences code for this CDR3. The chain joins TRBV7-9 to TRBJ1-5; unclear D gene. Trimming removed 1 base at V and 1 base at J, with 5 bases between. Germline CDR1 and CDR2: SEHNR and FQNEAQ (reference sequence). The CDR3 runs 14 residues. DNA for the CDR3: TGTGCCAGCAGCTTAGGAAGGAGCAATCAGCCCCAGCATTTT. Translation: CASSLGRSNQPQHF.

This chain joins TRBV11-2 and TRBJ2-1; TRBD2 agrees at 9 bases. CDR1 is SGHAT and CDR2 is FQNNGV in the germline V gene. This CDR3 comprises 16 residues. V gave up 3 bases and J gave up 0 bases; unmatched junction bases: 3. The CDR3 DNA follows: TGTGCCAGCAGCTTTTTAGCGGGAGCCTCCTACAATGAGCAGTTCTTC. Protein product: CASSFLAGASYNEQFF.

This clone was recorded only once. The chain has TRBV2 and TRBJ2-5; the match to TRBD1 covers 9 bases. Germline V gene sequence: CDR1 SNHLY, CDR2 FYNNEI. The J segment lost 5 bases and the V segment lost 3 bases, leaving 7 bases of the junction unmatched. The CDR3 has 15 residues. CDR3 bases: TGTGCCAGCAGTGAGTTGACAGGGGGTGAGGAGACCCAGTACTTC. Translation gives CASSELTGGEETQYF. The entire variable domain, with the rest obtained from reference TRBV2 and TRBJ2-5, is as follows: EPEVTQTPSHQVTQMGQEVILRCVPISNHLYFYWYRQILGQKVEFLVSFYNNEISEKSEIFDDQFSVERPDGSNFTLKIRSTKLEDSAMYFCASSELTGGEETQYFGPGTRLLVL.

The chain is built from TRBV2 and TRBJ1-1; 7 bases are shared with TRBD1. V dropped 7 bases and J dropped 1; count of bases not matched to a gene: 6. CDR3 size: 14 residues. Germline V gene sequence: CDR1 SNHLY, CDR2 FYNNEI. Written as DNA, the CDR3 is TGTGCCAGCAACTGGGACAGAGCGAACACTGAAGCTTTCTTT. Its protein product is CASNWDRANTEAFF.

This chain uses TRBV7-9 with TRBJ1-1; D is unclear. The germline V gene has CDR1 SEHNR and CDR2 FQNEAQ (reference sequence). The CDR3 consists of 16 residues. Trimming took 1 base from V and 3 from J, leaving 15 bases between them. CDR3 region: CASSLGAGMRDTEAFF. DNA of the CDR3: TGTGCCAGCAGCTTAGGGGCCGGCATGAGGGACACTGAAGCTTTCTTT.

This clone was seen once. Here the CDR3 reads CASSQTRTGFKGDTEAFF. CDR3 in DNA: TGTGCCAGCAGCCAAACCCGGACAGGGTTTAAAGGCGACACTGAAGCTTTCTTT. The V call is TRBV14, the J call TRBJ1-1; 8 bases match TRBD1. The CDR3 has 18 amino acids. With 2 bases clipped from V and 3 bases from J, the junction kept 14 bases outside the gene matches. The germline V gene encodes CDR1 SGHDN and CDR2 FVKESK. Complete variable domain (other parts from reference TRBV14 and TRBJ1-1): EAGVTQFPSHSVIEKGQTVTLRCDPISGHDNLYWYRRVMGKEIKFLLHFVKESKQDESGMPNNRFLAERTGGTYSTLKVQPAELEDSGVYFCASSQTRTGFKGDTEAFFGQGTRLTVV.

The gene calls are TRBV19 and TRBJ1-1; D might be TRBD1 (6 bases). V dropped 1 base and J dropped 4 bases, with 16 bases sitting between them. The CDR3 has 16 residues. CDR1 and CDR2 from the germline V gene are LNHDA and SQIVND (reference sequence). The CDR3 DNA is TGTGCCAGTAGTATAGGACAGGAGGTAGGGAGCACTGAAGCTTTCTTT. Residues: CASSIGQEVGSTEAFF.

This chain uses TRBV27 with TRBJ1-5; 10 bases fit TRBD1. The CDR3 length is 15 residues. Germline V gene data show CDR1 as MNHEY and CDR2 as SMNVEV (reference sequence). V was clipped by 5 bases and J by 2 bases; unmatched bases: 3. The CDR3 nucleotides read TGTGCCAGCAGTCCTGGGACAGGGGGCAATCAGCCCCAGCATTTT. Translation gives CASSPGTGGNQPQHF.

This clone was seen only once. Other DNA sequences of this sample code for an identical CDR3. This chain links TRBV7-9 with TRBJ1-2, with 8 bases fitting TRBD1. V lost 5 bases to trimming and J lost 3 bases; unmatched junction nucleotides: 2. The CDR3 consists of 13 residues. Germline-derived CDR1 and CDR2 are SEHNR and FQNEAQ (reference sequence). For the CDR3, the DNA is TGTGCCAGCAGCCTACAGGGGGACTATGGCTACACCTTC. As protein: CASSLQGDYGYTF.

V is TRBV6-6 and J is TRBJ1-1, with D hard to call. Looked up from germline, CDR1 is MNHNY and CDR2 is SVGAGI (reference sequence). The CDR3 is made up of 14 amino acids. V lost 2 bases and J lost 7, with 14 bases in between. In DNA form, the CDR3 reads TGTGCCAGCAGTTACGCCTTTGGAGGGAGTGAAGCTTTCTTT. Translating gives CASSYAFGGSEAFF.

The chain employs TRBV28 and TRBJ1-3, with D maybe TRBD1 (6 bases). Trimming shortened V by 1 base and J by 5 bases, and 21 bases separated the two germline ends. CDR1 and CDR2 (germline): MDHEN, SYDVKM. The length of the CDR3 is 18 residues. Here the CDR3 reads CASSLFLGGREKRNTIYF. The CDR3 DNA is TGTGCCAGCAGTTTATTCTTGGGGGGCAGGGAAAAAAGAAACACCATATATTTT.